This T cell receptor (beta chain) was sequenced during a study of cytomegalovirus exposure and HLA in healthy donors. The PCR had 60 Vbeta and 13 Jbeta primers. The protocol was immunoSEQ multiplex PCR, while the TCRdb copy is restricted to in-frame clones and leaves out a portion. Here the sample spans 170,000 or so clones, roughly 80% being singletons. Each donor's status was that of a healthy bone marrow donor. This CDR3 is built from 18 residues. The junction had 9 bases not matched to a gene; V was cut back by 0 bases and J by 2 bases. The germline CDR1 and CDR2 sequences are LGHNA and YSLEER. Findings and caveats of the study: The classifier was said to identify cytomegalovirus status with high specificity and sensitivity. A few of the chains that were CMV-associated were confirmed in vitro to be specific for CMV antigens. TCR beta sequences reportedly predicted the HLA-A and HLA-B alleles of most subjects accurately.

This clone was detected only a few times. What it binds is unknown. The chain carries TRBV4-3 and TRBJ2-5; 10 bases match TRBD2. Sample: PBMCs. The clonotype originates from a young man in good health and CMV-seropositive. CDR3 protein: CASSQDGGASGGQETQYF. As DNA, the CDR3 is TGCGCCAGCAGCCAAGATGGGGGGGCTAGCGGGGGACAAGAGACCCAGTACTTC.